The present T cell receptor beta chain was sequenced within a study of T cell responses to AZD1222 COVID-19 vaccine. As to this clone: What it recognizes is unknown.

Assay used: immunoSEQ multiplex PCR; TCRdb lists only in-frame clones, some missing. The sample has roughly 200,000 clones, 88% seen once. Study findings and constraints: Distributed over spike, vaccine-associated CD4 TCRs predominated at 160-218 and 743-854. The study reported that nearly half of spike-specific TCRs target unmutated variant regions.

Looked up from germline, CDR1 is SGHKS and CDR2 is YYEKEE (reference sequence). The length of the CDR3 is 14 residues. V dropped 4 bases and J dropped 5; count of bases not matched to a gene: 8. The TCR originated in an adult in good health. Sequenced material: peripheral blood, taken on day 0 of AZD1222 vaccination. The chain couples TRBV5-5 to TRBJ2-5; 7 bases align to TRBD2. CDR3 amino acids: CASSQRTRGETQYF. DNA of the CDR3: TGTGCCAGCAGCCAGCGGACTAGAGGGGAGACCCAGTACTTC.